One sample yielded the 13 T cell receptor beta chains listed below, sequenced in a study of T cells in Graves' hyperthyroidism and ophthalmopathy. RNA transcripts gave rise to amplified TCR beta CDR3 regions. Primed by the HTBI set, a first-round RT-PCR was run on the TCR CDR3. TCRdb re-derived calls from the multiplex PCR reads in MiXCR, one entry per CDR3 protein. The table has some 570,000 distinct CDR3 sequences, around 14% seen once. The sample comprised blood. These receptors all come from a woman under 30 with Graves' ophthalmopathy.

This clonotype was counted many times. The chain recombines TRBV11-2 with TRBJ2-2; possibly TRBD2 for D (5 bases). V gave up 5 bases and J gave up 4 bases, with 20 bases separating them. Germline CDR1 reads SGHAT; CDR2 reads FQNNGV. This CDR3 region has 17 residues. The CDR3 bases are TGTGCCAGCAGCCCCCTCCGGTCACTAGGGCTCACCGGGGAGCTGTTTTTT. Residues: CASSPLRSLGLTGELFF.

This chain connects TRBV5-1 to TRBJ2-1; D gene ambiguous. Germline assignment: CDR1 SGHRS and CDR2 YFSETQ. Trimming cost V 0 bases and J 0 bases, with 25 bases left between them. This CDR3 is built from 21 residues. CDR3 DNA sequence: TGCGCCAGCAGCTTGGGGTGGCAGTTCCGCCCTCCGCCGTACTCCTACAATGAGCAGTTCTTC. Residues: CASSLGWQFRPPPYSYNEQFF.

This clonotype was detected ten times or more. The chain couples TRBV2 to TRBJ2-1; TRBD2 matches at 13 bases. CDR1 is SNHLY, CDR2 FYNNEI, per germline. V shed 6 bases and J 8 bases; nucleotides not matched to a gene: 7. This CDR3 has 15 amino acids. The CDR3 region has the DNA TGTGCCAGCAGCTTCGGGACTAGCGGGATTTATGAGCAGTTCTTC. Its protein is CASSFGTSGIYEQFF.

This clonotype has just a few counts. The rearrangement uses TRBV6-6 and TRBJ2-6, with 7 bases that match TRBD1. The V and J ends lost 2 bases and 0 bases, in that order; junction bases with no gene match: 13. This CDR3 is 20 amino acids long. Germline loops: CDR1 MNHNY, CDR2 SVGAGI (reference sequence). CDR3 nucleotide sequence: TGTGCCAGCAGTTACCACACACCGGGACAGACAAGCTCTGGGGCCAACGTCCTGACTTTC. As protein: CASSYHTPGQTSSGANVLTF.

Note on this clonotype: Just one base apart from a much larger clone, this may be a read error. The chain uses TRBV20-1 and TRBJ2-7; 13 nucleotides align to TRBD2. The V segment lost 7 bases and the J segment 5 bases; nucleotides outside the gene matches: 14. CDR1 is DFQATT and CDR2 is SNEGSKA in the germline V gene (reference sequence). This CDR3 contains 16 residues. CDR3 amino acids: CSDEPTPGTSGNEQYF. As DNA, the CDR3 is TGCAGTGACGAGCCTACTCCGGGGACTAGCGGGAACGAGCAGTACTTC.

This clonotype showed up many times. The chain combines TRBV6-5 with TRBJ2-1, with 7 nucleotides matching TRBD2. With 1 base clipped from V and 4 bases from J, the junction kept 4 bases outside the gene matches. The V gene's germline CDR1 is MNHEY and CDR2 SVGAGI. The CDR3 has 15 residues. The CDR3 DNA reads as TGTGCCAGCAGTTACTTTTCCGGGAGGTACAATGAGCAGTTCTTC. Residues: CASSYFSGRYNEQFF.

The chain uses TRBV19 and TRBJ2-3, with D perhaps matching TRBD2 (6 bases). The CDR3 is made up of 18 amino acids. Trimming took off 1 base at V and 4 bases at J, with 21 bases between the two ends. CDR1 and CDR2 from the germline V gene are LNHDA and SQIVND (reference sequence). This CDR3 is CASSIAGVTDLAPDTQYF. The DNA of the CDR3 is TGTGCCAGTAGTATAGCGGGAGTTACCGACTTAGCACCAGATACGCAGTATTTT.

This chain uses TRBV12-3 or TRBV12-4 with TRBJ1-5; possibly TRBD1 for D (6 bases). This CDR3 is 15 amino acids long. Trimming took off 6 bases at V and 3 bases at J, with 15 bases between the two ends. CDR3 region: CASSPYRDDNQPQHF. The CDR3 coding sequence is TGTGCCAGCAGCCCGTACAGGGATGACAATCAGCCCCAGCATTTT.

This clonotype was detected only a few times. The J gene is TRBJ1-6, the V gene TRBV7-9; perhaps TRBD1 as D (5 bases). The CDR3 totals 14 residues. The germline CDR1 and CDR2 sequences are SEHNR and FQNEAQ (reference sequence). V was clipped by 3 bases and J by 7 bases, with 10 bases between them. The chain's CDR3 is CASSLVGENSPLHF. The DNA for the CDR3 is TGTGCCAGCAGCTTGGTAGGGGAGAATTCACCCCTCCACTTT.

The J gene is TRBJ2-7, the V gene TRBV9; D is unclear. V lost 0 bases to trimming and J lost 11 bases, with 21 bases between them. The CDR3 runs 15 residues. Germline CDR1 reads SGDLS; CDR2 reads YYNGEE. This CDR3 reads CASSVAGSPSGQKYF. CDR3 nucleotides: TGTGCCAGCAGCGTAGCTGGAAGTCCCTCAGGTCAGAAGTACTTC. Combining the CDR3 with reference TRBV9 and TRBJ2-7 gives the whole variable domain DSGVTQTPKHLITATGQRVTLRCSPRSGDLSVYWYQQSLDQGLQFLIQYYNGEERAKGNILERFSAQQFPDLHSELNLSSLELGDSALYFCASSVAGSPSGQKYFGPGTRLTVT.

The genes are TRBV18 and TRBJ2-3; D not certain. The CDR3 has 14 residues. Germline-derived CDR1 and CDR2 are KGHSH and LQKENI. The germline V and J ends were trimmed by 2 bases and 4 bases, with 10 bases remaining between them. CDR3 loop: CASSPETSADTQYF. The DNA of the CDR3 is TGTGCCAGCTCACCAGAGACTTCGGCAGATACGCAGTATTTT.

The chain carries TRBV6-2 or TRBV6-3 and TRBJ1-1; 7 nucleotides agree with TRBD1. J gave up 6 bases and V 9 bases, and 10 bases lay outside the gene matches. The CDR3 extends over 13 amino acids. Germline values: CDR1 MNHEY, CDR2 SVGEGT. The DNA of the CDR3 is TGTGCCAGTGGACTAGGGGGCAGGCCTGAAGCTTTCTTT. Its translation is CASGLGGRPEAFF.

This clonotype showed up many times. The CDR3 DNA reads TGTGCCAGCAGAACCGGGGCTAGCGGGACCTACAATGAGCAGTTCTTC. As protein: CASRTGASGTYNEQFF. The chain carries TRBV6-1 and TRBJ2-1; 9 nucleotides match TRBD2. This CDR3 region has 16 residues. Germline lookup yields CDR1 MNHNS and CDR2 SASEGT. After removal of 6 bases from V and 2 bases from J, the junction contained 8 bases not matched to a gene.